The 22 T cell receptor beta chains reported below all come from one sample, sequenced in a study of patients and donors after allogeneic stem cell transplantation. TCRdb itself ran the RT-PCR reads through MiXCR, one entry per CDR3 protein. The repertoire holds hundreds of thousands of distinct CDR3 sequences, with under 20% as singletons. Sequencing used blood, either unsorted or a sorted T cell fraction (not recorded which). These receptors were taken from a human donor who was either an allogeneic HSCT recipient or a stem cell or donor lymphocyte infusion donor (not recorded which). It is not recorded whose cells these are; they may come from a transplant donor.

This clonotype was seen many times. The V gene is TRBV11-2, the J gene TRBJ2-4, with 7 bases that match TRBD1. Germline V lookup: CDR1 SGHAT, CDR2 FQNNGV. The CDR3 extends over 12 amino acids. J lost 9 bases, V lost 4 bases, and 3 bases had no gene match. Written as DNA, the CDR3 is TGTGCCAGCAGCTGGGACAGAGCCATTCAGTACTTC. It encodes CASSWDRAIQYF.

This clonotype came up many times. The chain carries TRBV12-3 or TRBV12-4 and TRBJ2-3; no clear D. The CDR3 runs 13 residues. The ends were cut back, 2 bases at V and 1 base at J, with 4 bases in the middle. Written as DNA, the CDR3 is TGTGCCAGCAGTTTATCGCGCACAGATACGCAGTATTTT. This translates into CASSLSRTDTQYF.

V is TRBV7-9 and J is TRBJ1-2; D is ambiguous. The CDR3 sequence is 12 residues long. V was pared by 3 bases and J by 7 bases, with 9 bases between. Germline V gives CDR1 SEHNR, CDR2 FQNEAQ (reference sequence). CDR3 DNA sequence: TGTGCCAGCAGCTTTAACCCGCCTGGCTACACCTTC. This translates into CASSFNPPGYTF.

This clonotype was seen repeatedly, ten times or more. This chain joins TRBV5-1 and TRBJ2-7, with 8 bases fitting TRBD1. The CDR3 has 14 residues. Germline V gene data show CDR1 as SGHRS and CDR2 as YFSETQ. Trimming cost V 2 bases and J 6 bases; bases outside gene matches: 7. The CDR3 spells CASSLQGGSLEQYF. The CDR3, as DNA: TGCGCCAGCAGCTTACAGGGGGGATCCCTCGAGCAGTACTTC.

This clonotype was seen a few times. The rearrangement uses TRBV7-3 and TRBJ2-3; weak D call: TRBD2 (6 bases). This CDR3 is 15 amino acids long. Germline CDR1 is SGHTA and CDR2 is FQGTGA. The V end was cut by 6 bases, the J end by 3 bases, with 16 bases between. In DNA, the CDR3 is TGTGCCAGCAGTCGGTCCGGGACTCAAACAGATACGCAGTATTTT. It encodes CASSRSGTQTDTQYF. The complete variable domain, with remaining parts taken from reference TRBV7-3 and TRBJ2-3, reads GAGVSQTPSNKVTEKGKYVELRCDPISGHTALYWYRQSLGQGPEFLIYFQGTGAADDSGLPNDRFFAVRPEGSVSTLKIQRTERGDSAVYLCASSRSGTQTDTQYFGPGTRLTVL.

The chain employs TRBV5-1 and TRBJ2-2, with TRBD2 identical over 8 bases. The CDR3 loop spans 15 amino acids. V lost 5 bases to trimming and J lost 6 bases; unmatched junction nucleotides: 9. Germline CDR1 reads SGHRS; CDR2 reads YFSETQ. In DNA form, the CDR3 reads TGCGCCAGCAGTCCCAGCGGGAGCCTTGCCGGGGAGCTGTTTTTT. This sequence encodes CASSPSGSLAGELFF.

There are many counts of this clonotype. V and J are TRBV5-1 and TRBJ1-1; 7 nucleotides agree with TRBD1. This CDR3 spans 15 amino acids. Germline loops: CDR1 SGHRS, CDR2 YFSETQ. Germline trimming cut 2 bases from V and 7 bases from J; bases unmatched to any gene: 11. The CDR3 coding sequence is TGCGCCAGCAGCTTCCAGGGGGGACGGAAATTTGAAGCTTTCTTT. It encodes CASSFQGGRKFEAFF.

The CDR3 reads CAISEKDRGQYGYTF. The DNA of the CDR3 is TGTGCCATCAGTGAGAAGGACAGGGGACAATATGGCTACACCTTC. This sequence joins TRBV10-3 and TRBJ1-2; the match to TRBD1 covers 9 bases. Trimming removed 2 bases from V and 5 bases from J; junction bases left unmatched: 6. The CDR3 runs 15 residues. Germline CDR1 is ENHRY and CDR2 is SYGVKD.

This clonotype was found a few times. The chain uses TRBV10-3 and TRBJ2-5, with 9 positions matching TRBD2. The CDR3 runs to 15 residues. The V and J ends lost 6 bases and 5 bases, in that order; junction bases with no gene match: 10. Looked up from germline, CDR1 is ENHRY and CDR2 is SYGVKD. As DNA, the CDR3 is TGTGCCATCAGCGTCCGCGGGAGGGCCTGGGAGACCCAGTACTTC. Protein product: CAISVRGRAWETQYF.

This clonotype appeared a few times. The V gene is TRBV18, the J gene TRBJ1-1, with a possible D match to TRBD1 (6 bases). The CDR3 runs 15 residues. Germline V lookup: CDR1 KGHSH, CDR2 LQKENI. Trimming left V 4 bases short and J 4 bases short, with 16 bases between. Here the CDR3 reads CASSQNRGAATEAFF. DNA of the CDR3: TGTGCCAGCTCACAGAACCGGGGGGCGGCCACTGAAGCTTTCTTT.

This clonotype appeared a few times. J is TRBJ1-6 and V is TRBV4-3, with no clear D. This CDR3 region has 16 residues. Germline values: CDR1 LGHNA, CDR2 YSLEER. Trimming cost V 0 bases and J 7 bases, with 13 bases left between them. In DNA form, the CDR3 reads TGCGCCAGCAGCCAAGATCTGTCCAGATTAAATTCACCCCTCCACTTT. As protein: CASSQDLSRLNSPLHF.

The V call is TRBV4-3, the J call TRBJ1-1, with 9 bases fitting TRBD1. CDR3 length: 14 amino acids. CDR1 and CDR2 from the germline V gene are LGHNA and YSLEER. J gave up 4 bases and V 7 bases, and 7 bases lay outside the gene matches. This CDR3 reads CASTPQGAVTEAFF. CDR3 sequence (DNA): TGCGCCAGCACCCCACAGGGGGCGGTCACTGAAGCTTTCTTT.

The chain combines TRBV2 with TRBJ2-1, with no clear D. CDR1 SNHLY and CDR2 FYNNEI come from the germline V gene. The ends were cut back, 7 bases at V and 4 bases at J, with 17 bases in the middle. This CDR3 is 15 amino acids long. The CDR3 nucleotides are TGTGCCAGCACCGCTCAAGGAAGAGTGTACAATGAGCAGTTCTTC. It specifies CASTAQGRVYNEQFF.

The chain recombines TRBV21-1 with TRBJ2-1; TRBD1 is taken as the D call from the table, unchecked against the DNA. TRBV21-1 is a pseudogene. The CDR3 contains 20 residues. The CDR3 coding sequence is TGTGCCAGCAGCAAGCCCCCGGGACCCAACAAAAAAAGCTCCTACAATGAGCAGTTCTTC. It yields the protein CASSKPPGPNKKSSYNEQFF.

V gene TRBV28 combines with J gene TRBJ1-2; D call uncertain. CDR3 length: 15 amino acids. V was shortened by 2 bases and J by 5 bases, with 15 bases between the two germline ends. CDR1 and CDR2 (germline): MDHEN, SYDVKM. The CDR3 loop is CASSLSKGGLYGYTF. The CDR3 nucleotides are TGTGCCAGCAGTTTAAGTAAGGGAGGGCTTTATGGCTACACCTTC.

The V call is TRBV27, the J call TRBJ2-7; 10 positions agree with TRBD1. The CDR3 is 15 residues long. After removal of 6 bases from V and 2 bases from J, the junction contained 7 bases not matched to a gene. CDR1 is MNHEY, CDR2 SMNVEV, per germline (reference sequence). In DNA, the CDR3 is TGTGCCAGCAGGCGGTCGGACAGGGGGACCTACGAGCAGTACTTC. It translates to CASRRSDRGTYEQYF.

This clonotype was observed a handful of times. The chain uses TRBV5-1 and TRBJ2-3; D possibly corresponds to TRBD2 (5 bases). CDR1 is SGHRS, CDR2 YFSETQ, per germline. This CDR3 contains 14 residues. Trimming pared 1 base from V and 1 base from J, leaving 7 bases between. The chain's CDR3 is CASSLNGGTDTQYF. CDR3 nucleotide sequence: TGCGCCAGCAGCTTGAACGGGGGCACAGATACGCAGTATTTT. Full variable domain (remainder filled in from reference TRBV5-1 and TRBJ2-3): KAGVTQTPRYLIKTRGQQVTLSCSPISGHRSVSWYQQTPGQGLQFLFEYFSETQRNKGNFPGRFSGRQFSNSRSEMNVSTLELGDSALYLCASSLNGGTDTQYFGPGTRLTVL.

There are a few counts of this clonotype. The chain carries TRBV5-1 and TRBJ2-1, with 8 bases matching TRBD2. Germline V CDR1 and CDR2: SGHRS, YFSETQ. The CDR3 loop spans 18 amino acids. The V and J ends lost 4 bases and 0 bases, in that order; junction bases with no gene match: 12. The CDR3 here is CASSPVVAGSSSYNEQFF. CDR3 nucleotides: TGCGCCAGCAGCCCGGTAGTAGCGGGGTCAAGCTCCTACAATGAGCAGTTCTTC. Combining the CDR3 with reference TRBV5-1 and TRBJ2-1 gives the whole variable domain KAGVTQTPRYLIKTRGQQVTLSCSPISGHRSVSWYQQTPGQGLQFLFEYFSETQRNKGNFPGRFSGRQFSNSRSEMNVSTLELGDSALYLCASSPVVAGSSSYNEQFFGPGTRLTVL.

The chain joins TRBV12-3 or TRBV12-4 to TRBJ1-2; the D is unclear. The CDR3 contains 15 residues. V was pared by 4 bases and J by 2 bases, with 14 bases between. The CDR3 spells CASSWKRTINYGYTF. CDR3 in DNA: TGTGCCAGCAGTTGGAAACGGACTATAAACTATGGCTACACCTTC.

A few counts support this clonotype. The V gene is TRBV6-5, the J gene TRBJ1-1; perhaps TRBD1 as D (5 bases). The CDR3 consists of 16 residues. The V gene lost 2 bases and the J gene lost 3 bases, with 16 bases spanning the gap. The germline V gene encodes CDR1 MNHEY and CDR2 SVGAGI. In DNA, the CDR3 is TGTGCCAGCAGTTACCGCAGGGCAAACTTAGACACTGAAGCTTTCTTT. Protein sequence: CASSYRRANLDTEAFF.

The table lists this clonotype with a few counts. The chain is built from TRBV27 and TRBJ1-2; a weak D match, TRBD1 (5 bases). The CDR3 sequence is 15 residues long. CDR1 and CDR2 from the germline V gene are MNHEY and SMNVEV (reference sequence). Trimming removed 6 bases from V and 2 bases from J, with 16 bases in between. CDR3 residues: CASRRDGGLNYGYTF. DNA of the CDR3: TGTGCCAGCAGGAGGGACGGAGGATTGAACTATGGCTACACCTTC.

This clonotype was found a few times. This chain joins TRBV5-1 and TRBJ1-2; tentatively, D is TRBD1 (6 bases). Trimming left V 4 bases short and J 4 bases short, with 17 bases between. The CDR3 is 15 residues long. Germline CDR1 SGHRS, CDR2 YFSETQ. The CDR3 DNA reads as TGCGCCAGCAGCGTAGACAGGCGTGTGCCCTATGGCTACACCTTC. This codes for CASSVDRRVPYGYTF.